The clone carrying this TCR beta chain was detected a few times. What it binds is unknown. This specimen belongs to a study of molecular identifiers for immune sequencing clone quantification. Overall study context: In the replicates, RNA derived from approximately 20,000 or 100,000 naive CD8 cells was divided into five parts, and four were sequenced.

CDR3 length: 16 residues. Germline CDR1 LGHNA, CDR2 YSLEER. With 1 base removed from V and 3 bases from J, the gap between germline ends came to 15 bases. Whole-study results and caveats: Highly expanded clone sizes could be underestimated by identical TCR molecules sharing a barcode.

Naive CD8 T cells were FACS-sorted by CD8+CD4-CCR7+CD45RA+ markers. TCRdb re-analysed the PCR reads in MiXCR, keeping a single row per CDR3 protein. Of 62,000 or so distinct CDR3 sequences listed, about a sixth are singletons. The receptor's source is a human donor in good health. Some libraries in this study had Jurkat cell RNA spiked in. V and J are TRBV4-3 and TRBJ1-2, with D hard to call. Source material: naive CD8+ T cells from blood, with Jurkat cell RNA spiked in. The subset here: FACS-sorted CD8+CD4-CCR7+CD45RA+ naive T cells. The CDR3, as DNA: TGCGCCAGCAGCCAAGGTAGAGGGCAGTTCTACTATGGCTACACCTTC. Protein product: CASSQGRGQFYYGYTF.